These T cell receptor beta chains were read from a single sample in a study of technical replicates of blood from several donors. The repertoire was sequenced with immunoSEQ multiplex PCR; TCRdb's copy has only in-frame clones and lacks some. The sample lists roughly 71,000 clones; about 94% were seen once. Sequencing input: T cells isolated from PBMCs. All receptors come from a human donor in good health. Each CDR3 is given with its conserved first and last residue. The order of the fields is D gene, V gene, J gene, clone size, CDR3 protein, CDR3 DNA. D genes are given only for firm matches. Clone size appears in some rows only: once, few, many, or a class for an expanded clone.

>TRBD1|TRBV10-3|TRBJ2-7|NA
CAINRGQTYEQYF
TGTGCCATCAACAGGGGACAAACCTACGAGCAGTACTTC
>NA|TRBV29-1|TRBJ1-1|NA
CSVESRVGAATEAFF
TGCAGCGTTGAATCGCGGGTGGGGGCGGCCACTGAAGCTTTCTTT
>NA|TRBV5-1|TRBJ1-2|NA
CASSLNGGINYGYTF
TGCGCCAGCAGCTTGAACGGCGGCATTAACTATGGCTACACCTTC
>NA|TRBV4-3|TRBJ2-2|NA
CASSQVTPGSEDTGELFF
TGCGCCAGCAGCCAAGTCACCCCGGGGTCAGAGGACACCGGGGAGCTGTTTTTT
>TRBD1|TRBV4-2|TRBJ1-2|NA
CASSQGDRGLEGYTF
TGTGCCAGCAGCCAAGGGGACAGGGGGCTCGAAGGCTACACCTTC
>TRBD1|TRBV29-1|TRBJ1-1|NA
CSVEVSGGNTEAFF
TGCAGCGTTGAAGTTTCAGGGGGGAACACTGAAGCTTTCTTT
>TRBD1|TRBV6-5|TRBJ1-3|NA
CASTRGVPGNTIYF
TGTGCCAGCACCAGGGGGGTGCCTGGAAACACCATATATTTT
>TRBD1|TRBV7-9|TRBJ1-2|NA
CASSPGGSGGYTF
TGTGCCAGCAGCCCAGGGGGATCTGGAGGCTACACCTTC
>TRBD2|TRBV6-1|TRBJ2-1|NA
CASSGLAGAPHNEQFF
TGTGCCAGCAGTGGACTGGCGGGAGCCCCCCACAATGAGCAGTTCTTC
>NA|TRBV6-1|TRBJ1-4|NA
CASSEQGLATNEKLFF
TGTGCCAGCAGTGAGCAGGGGCTTGCAACTAATGAAAAACTGTTTTTT
>NA|TRBV2|TRBJ2-6|NA
CASSYRAAGANVLTF
TGTGCCAGCAGTTACAGGGCTGCTGGGGCCAACGTCCTGACTTTC
>NA|TRBV7-9|TRBJ2-7|NA
CASSLGVPDEQYF
TGTGCCAGCAGCTTAGGAGTTCCGGACGAGCAGTACTTC
>NA|TRBV7-2|TRBJ2-1|NA
CASSPTDYLWSDEQFF
TGTGCCAGCAGCCCTACGGACTACCTTTGGAGTGATGAGCAGTTCTTC
>TRBD2|TRBV29-1|TRBJ2-1|NA
CSVEKAPSGSIYEQFF
TGCAGCGTTGAAAAGGCCCCTAGCGGGAGTATATATGAGCAGTTCTTC
>NA|TRBV28|TRBJ1-2|once
CASSLGQGYGYTF
TGTGCCAGCAGTTTAGGCCAGGGGTATGGCTACACCTTC
>TRBD1|TRBV4-1|TRBJ2-1|NA
CASSQGTGIYNEQFF
TGCGCCAGCAGCCAAGGGACAGGGATTTACAATGAGCAGTTCTTC
>NA|TRBV6-5|TRBJ1-5|NA
CASSKDIFSNQPQHF
TGTGCCAGCAGTAAGGACATATTTAGCAATCAGCCCCAGCATTTT
>NA|TRBV2|TRBJ1-1|NA
CASSEVFRGDTEAFF
TGTGCCAGCAGTGAAGTATTCAGGGGAGACACTGAAGCTTTCTTT
>NA|TRBV9|TRBJ2-5|NA
CASSVRAVETQYF
TGTGCCAGCAGCGTTCGAGCCGTTGAGACCCAGTACTTC
>NA|TRBV9|TRBJ2-5|NA
CASAGAGETQYF
TGTGCCAGCGCAGGGGCAGGAGAGACCCAGTACTTC